These T cell receptor beta chains were read from a single sample in a study of shared clonotypes between healthy human individuals. Some clones are missing from TCRdb's copy, which holds only in-frame ones; the method was immunoSEQ multiplex PCR. The data hold about 2 million clones, with over 85% observed a single time. Sequencing was performed on naive CD4+ T cells sorted from blood. The receptors were gathered from a man younger than 30 in good health. Each CDR3 is given without its conserved first and last residue.

>TRBJ2-7|TRBV10-3
AISLDRGEQY
>TRBJ2-1|TRBV5-1
ASRPPGQGNEQF
>TRBJ2-2|TRBV5-8
ASRRYEGANTGELF
>TRBJ2-5|TRBV7-2
ASSLGGAGETQY
>TRBJ2-7|TRBV5-1
ASRPGQGASYEQY
>TRBJ2-2|TRBV9
ASSVADWNTGELF
>TRBJ2-2|TRBV18
ASSAPAYTGELF
>TRBJ1-2|TRBV28
ASSLGRSNYGYT
>TRBJ1-1|TRBV19
ASADGRAMNTEAF
>TRBJ2-2|TRBV30
AWSGKSGGPSATGELF
>TRBJ2-1|TRBV9
ASSPRRRVGDEQF
>TRBJ1-2|TRBV6-1
ASSFDGYT
>TRBJ2-7|TRBV27
ASSQSDSYEQY
>TRBJ2-2|TRBV27
ASGGSKFGAPGELF
>TRBJ1-2|TRBV7-2
ASSPRTGFGYT
>TRBJ1-3|TRBV9
ASSPLGGGTGNTIY
>TRBJ2-7|TRBV5-4
ASSSGLAESYEQY
>TRBJ2-5|TRBV5-1
ASSVQGAEWETQY
>TRBJ2-1|TRBV18
ASSPPGLAGAYNEQF
>TRBJ1-1|TRBV27
ASSAPGMNTEAF
>TRBJ2-4|TRBV7-2
ASSINRGGIQY
>TRBJ2-5|TRBV6-5
ASMELQQETQY
>TRBJ2-7|TRBV11-2
ASSLVPSPTYEQY
>TRBJ2-7|TRBV9
ASSRSVLTSSYEQY
>TRBJ2-6|TRBV18
ASSPPGQGAPGANVLT
>TRBJ2-2|TRBV2
ASSDRENTGELF
>TRBJ2-2|TRBV10-1
ASSEGQLKNTGELF
>TRBJ2-7|TRBV5-1
ASSLAGGSYEQY
>TRBJ1-2|TRBV27
ASSRNVNYGYT
>TRBJ2-5|TRBV10-2
ASRKAGGGGAGETQY
>TRBJ1-4|TRBV10-3
AISGTANEKLF
>TRBJ2-7|TRBV18
ASSILAGYEQY
>TRBJ2-3|TRBV5-6
ASGGRFTDTQY